The present T cell receptor beta chain was sequenced within a study of Graves' ophthalmopathy and Graves' hyperthyroidism. Germline CDR1 is SEHNR and CDR2 is FQNEAQ (reference sequence). J gave up 1 base and V 6 bases, and 5 bases lay outside the gene matches. The length of the CDR3 is 16 residues. Whole-study findings and limits: Blood also held most thyroid clonotypes expanded above 0.001 frequency.

Ten or more counts support this clonotype. Its antigen is currently unknown. Amplification of TCR beta CDR3 regions used RNA transcripts. Second-round multiplex PCR followed a first-round RT-PCR using HTBI primers. TCRdb reprocessed the multiplex PCR reads via MiXCR and lists one record per CDR3 protein. Here the sample spans some 1.1 million distinct CDR3 sequences, less than 45% being singletons. The study recruited hyperthyroidism patients aged 18 to 65 who were newly diagnosed, under 2 months' duration. The J gene is TRBJ2-2, the V gene TRBV7-9, with TRBD2 matching over 10 bases. This clonotype was obtained from an adult man with Graves' hyperthyroidism. Input material: peripheral blood or thyroid tissue (not recorded which). The CDR3 region is CASRALAGVNTGELFF. As DNA, the CDR3 is TGTGCCAGCAGGGCCCTAGCGGGAGTGAACACCGGGGAGCTGTTTTTT.